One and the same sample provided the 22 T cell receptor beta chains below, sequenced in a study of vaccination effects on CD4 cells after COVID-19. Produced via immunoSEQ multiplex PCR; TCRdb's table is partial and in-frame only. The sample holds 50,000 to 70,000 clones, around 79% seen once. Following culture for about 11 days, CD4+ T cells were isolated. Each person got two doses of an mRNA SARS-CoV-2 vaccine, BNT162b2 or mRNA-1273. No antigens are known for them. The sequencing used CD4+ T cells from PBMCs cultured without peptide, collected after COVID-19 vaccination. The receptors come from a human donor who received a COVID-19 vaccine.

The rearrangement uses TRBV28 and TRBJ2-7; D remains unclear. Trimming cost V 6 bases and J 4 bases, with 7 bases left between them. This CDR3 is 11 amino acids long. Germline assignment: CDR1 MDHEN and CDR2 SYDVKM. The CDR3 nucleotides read TGTGCCAGCAGGGGCAAGTACGAGCAGTACGTC. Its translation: CASRGKYEQYV.

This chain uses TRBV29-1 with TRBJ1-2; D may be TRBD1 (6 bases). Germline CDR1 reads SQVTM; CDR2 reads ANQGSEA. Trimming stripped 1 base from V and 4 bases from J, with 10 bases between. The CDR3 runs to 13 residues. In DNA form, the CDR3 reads TGCAGCGTTGAAGTTGGGGGCGGCTATGGCTACACCTTC. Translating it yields CSVEVGGGYGYTF.

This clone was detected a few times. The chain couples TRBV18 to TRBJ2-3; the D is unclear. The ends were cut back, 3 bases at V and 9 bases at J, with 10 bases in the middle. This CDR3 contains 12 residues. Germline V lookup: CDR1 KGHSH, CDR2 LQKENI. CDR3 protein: CASSPQETTQYF. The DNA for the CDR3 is TGTGCCAGCTCACCGCAGGAGACGACGCAGTATTTT.

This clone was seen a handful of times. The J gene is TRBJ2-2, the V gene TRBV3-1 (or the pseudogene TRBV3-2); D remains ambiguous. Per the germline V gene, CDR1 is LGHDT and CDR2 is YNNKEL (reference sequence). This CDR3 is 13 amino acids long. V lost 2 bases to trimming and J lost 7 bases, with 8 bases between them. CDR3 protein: CASSQTYRGELFF. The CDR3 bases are TGTGCCAGCAGCCAAACCTACCGCGGGGAGCTGTTTTTT.

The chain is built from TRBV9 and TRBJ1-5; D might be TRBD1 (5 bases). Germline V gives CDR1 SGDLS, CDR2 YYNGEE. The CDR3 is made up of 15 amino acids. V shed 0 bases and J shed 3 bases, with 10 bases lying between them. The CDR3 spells CASSVGGSVNQPQHF. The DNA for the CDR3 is TGTGCCAGCAGCGTAGGGGGCTCAGTCAATCAGCCCCAGCATTTT.

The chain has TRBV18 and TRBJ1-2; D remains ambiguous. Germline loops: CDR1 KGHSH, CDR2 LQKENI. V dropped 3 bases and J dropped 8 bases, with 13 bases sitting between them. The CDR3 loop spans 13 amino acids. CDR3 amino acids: CASSPEPARGYTF. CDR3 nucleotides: TGTGCCAGCTCACCGGAACCCGCCCGGGGCTACACCTTC. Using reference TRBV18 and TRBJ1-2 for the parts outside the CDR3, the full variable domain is NAGVMQNPRHLVRRRGQEARLRCSPMKGHSHVYWYRQLPEEGLKFMVYLQKENIIDESGMPKERFSAEFPKEGPSILRIQQVVRGDSAAYFCASSPEPARGYTFGSGTRLTVV.

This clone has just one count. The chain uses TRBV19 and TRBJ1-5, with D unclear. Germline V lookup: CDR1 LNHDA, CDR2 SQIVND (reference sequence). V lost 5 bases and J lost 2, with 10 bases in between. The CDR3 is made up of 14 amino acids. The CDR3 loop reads CASSSPRRNQPQHF. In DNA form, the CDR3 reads TGTGCCAGTAGTTCCCCTCGCCGCAATCAGCCCCAGCATTTT.

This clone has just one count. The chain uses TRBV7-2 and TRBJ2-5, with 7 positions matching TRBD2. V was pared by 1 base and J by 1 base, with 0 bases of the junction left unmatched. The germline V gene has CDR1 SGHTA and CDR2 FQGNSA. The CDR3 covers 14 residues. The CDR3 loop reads CASSLGGGQETQYF. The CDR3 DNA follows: TGTGCCAGCAGCTTAGGGGGGGGCCAAGAGACCCAGTACTTC.

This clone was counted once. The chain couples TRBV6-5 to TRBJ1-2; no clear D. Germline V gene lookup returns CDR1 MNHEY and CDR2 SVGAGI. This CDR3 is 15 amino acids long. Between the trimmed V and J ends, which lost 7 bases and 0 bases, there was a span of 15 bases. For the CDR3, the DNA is TGTGCCAGCATTATACAGCCACAGACTAACTATGGCTACACCTTC. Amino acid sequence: CASIIQPQTNYGYTF.

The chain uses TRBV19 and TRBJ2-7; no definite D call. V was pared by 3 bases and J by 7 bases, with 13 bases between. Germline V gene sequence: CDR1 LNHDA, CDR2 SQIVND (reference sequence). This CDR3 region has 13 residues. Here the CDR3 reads CASSMAVGREQYV. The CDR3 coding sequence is TGTGCCAGTAGTATGGCGGTGGGAAGGGAGCAGTACGTC.

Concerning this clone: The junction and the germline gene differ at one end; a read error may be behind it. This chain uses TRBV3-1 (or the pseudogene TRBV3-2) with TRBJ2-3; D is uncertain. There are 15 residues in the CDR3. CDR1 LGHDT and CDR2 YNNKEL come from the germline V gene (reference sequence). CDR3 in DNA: TGTGCCAGCAGCCAAGCCCTAGGTCCCACATATACGCAGTATTTT. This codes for CASSQALGPTYTQYF.

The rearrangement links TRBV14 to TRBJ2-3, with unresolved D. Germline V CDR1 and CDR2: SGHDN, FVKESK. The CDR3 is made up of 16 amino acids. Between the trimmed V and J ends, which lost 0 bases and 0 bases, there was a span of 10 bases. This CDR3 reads CASSQDFGRSTDTQYF. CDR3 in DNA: TGTGCCAGCAGCCAAGATTTTGGCAGAAGCACAGATACGCAGTATTTT.

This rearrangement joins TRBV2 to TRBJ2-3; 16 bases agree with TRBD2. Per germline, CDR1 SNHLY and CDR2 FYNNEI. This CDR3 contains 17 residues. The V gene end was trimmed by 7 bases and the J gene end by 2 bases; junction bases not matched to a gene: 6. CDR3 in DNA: TGTGCCAGCACGAAGGGACTAGCGGGGGGGGCCACAGATACGCAGTATTTT. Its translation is CASTKGLAGGATDTQYF.

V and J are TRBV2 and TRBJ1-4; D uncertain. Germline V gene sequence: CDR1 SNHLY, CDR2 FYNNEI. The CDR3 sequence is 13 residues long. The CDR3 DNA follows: TGTGCAGCGCATACTCAGTTAAATGAAAAACTGTTTTTT. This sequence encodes CAAHTQLNEKLFF.

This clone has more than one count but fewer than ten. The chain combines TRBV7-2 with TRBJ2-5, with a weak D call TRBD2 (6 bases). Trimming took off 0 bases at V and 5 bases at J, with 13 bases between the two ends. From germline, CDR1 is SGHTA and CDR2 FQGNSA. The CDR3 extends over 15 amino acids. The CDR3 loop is CASSLARLGQETQYF. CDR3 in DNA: TGTGCCAGCAGCTTAGCCAGACTAGGCCAGGAGACCCAGTACTTC.

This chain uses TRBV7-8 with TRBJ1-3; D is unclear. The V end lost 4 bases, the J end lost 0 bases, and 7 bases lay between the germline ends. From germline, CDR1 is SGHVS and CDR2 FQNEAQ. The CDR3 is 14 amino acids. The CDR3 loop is CASSSRSSGNTIYF. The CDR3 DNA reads TGTGCCAGCAGCTCCAGGAGCTCTGGAAACACCATATATTTT. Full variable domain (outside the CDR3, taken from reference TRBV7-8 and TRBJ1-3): GAGVSQSPRYKVAKRGQDVALRCDPISGHVSLFWYQQALGQGPEFLTYFQNEAQLDKSGLPSDRFFAERPEGSVSTLKIQRTQQEDSAVYLCASSSRSSGNTIYFGEGSWLTVV.

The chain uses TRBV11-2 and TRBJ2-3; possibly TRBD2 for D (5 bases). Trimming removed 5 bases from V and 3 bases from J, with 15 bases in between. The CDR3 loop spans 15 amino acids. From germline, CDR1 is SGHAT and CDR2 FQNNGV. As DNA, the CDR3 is TGTGCCAGCAGCATGACTATACTTGGTACAGATACGCAGTATTTT. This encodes CASSMTILGTDTQYF. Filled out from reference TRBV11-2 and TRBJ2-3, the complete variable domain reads EAGVAQSPRYKIIEKRQSVAFWCNPISGHATLYWYQQILGQGPKLLIQFQNNGVVDDSQLPKDRFSAERLKGVDSTLKIQPAKLEDSAVYLCASSMTILGTDTQYFGPGTRLTVL.

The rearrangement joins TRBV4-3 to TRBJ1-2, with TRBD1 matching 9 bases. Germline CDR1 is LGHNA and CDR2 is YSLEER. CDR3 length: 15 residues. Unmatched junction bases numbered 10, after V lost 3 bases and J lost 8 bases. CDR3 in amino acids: CASSQGTGLGGGYTF. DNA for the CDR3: TGCGCCAGCAGCCAGGGGACAGGGTTGGGGGGCGGCTACACCTTC.

The CDR3 spells CASIRISYGYTF. The CDR3 nucleotides read TGTGCCAGCATTAGAATCTCCTATGGCTACACCTTC. The chain is built from TRBV21-1 and TRBJ1-2. TRBV21-1 is annotated as a pseudogene. CDR3 size: 12 residues.

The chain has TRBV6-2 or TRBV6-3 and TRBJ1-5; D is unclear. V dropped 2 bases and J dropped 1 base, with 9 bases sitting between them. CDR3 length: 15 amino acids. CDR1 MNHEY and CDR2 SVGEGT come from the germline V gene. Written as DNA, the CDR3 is TGTGCCAGCAGTTACCTGCCGGACAGCAATCAGCCCCAGCATTTT. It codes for CASSYLPDSNQPQHF.

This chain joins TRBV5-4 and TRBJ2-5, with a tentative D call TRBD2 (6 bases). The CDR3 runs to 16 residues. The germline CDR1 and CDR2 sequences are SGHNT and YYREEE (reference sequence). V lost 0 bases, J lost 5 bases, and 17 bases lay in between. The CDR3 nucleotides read TGTGCCAGCAGCTTGGGGGGGGTTCGGGAGTGGGAGACCCAGTACTTC. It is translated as CASSLGGVREWETQYF.

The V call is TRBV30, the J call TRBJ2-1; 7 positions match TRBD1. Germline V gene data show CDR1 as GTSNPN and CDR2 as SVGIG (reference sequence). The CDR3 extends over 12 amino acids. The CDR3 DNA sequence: TGTGGAGCCTCAGGGGGCTACAATGAGCAGTTCTTC. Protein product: CGASGGYNEQFF.